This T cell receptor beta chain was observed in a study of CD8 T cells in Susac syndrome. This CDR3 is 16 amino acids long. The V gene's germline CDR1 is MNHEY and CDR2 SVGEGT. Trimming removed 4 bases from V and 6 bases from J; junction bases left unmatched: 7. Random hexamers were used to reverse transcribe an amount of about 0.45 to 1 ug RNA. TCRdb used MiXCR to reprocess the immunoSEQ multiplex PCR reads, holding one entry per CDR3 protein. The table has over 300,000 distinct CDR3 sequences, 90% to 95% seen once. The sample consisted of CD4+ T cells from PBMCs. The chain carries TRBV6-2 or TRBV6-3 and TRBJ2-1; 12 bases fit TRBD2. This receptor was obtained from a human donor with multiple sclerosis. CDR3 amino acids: CASSSRTSGNLNEQFF. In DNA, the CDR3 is TGTGCCAGCAGTTCGAGGACTAGCGGGAACCTCAATGAGCAGTTCTTC.